A selection of T cell receptor beta chains follows, all from one sample in a study of cytomegalovirus exposure and HLA in healthy donors. The method was immunoSEQ multiplex PCR; TCRdb's version includes in-frame clones alone and lacks a portion of them. This table has about 86,000 clones, over 60% appearing once. Sequences were obtained from PBMCs. The source is a female donor in good health and CMV-seronegative. The CDR3 runs from the conserved cysteine through the conserved F or W. Fields, in order: J gene, V gene, D gene, clone size, CDR3 protein, CDR3 DNA. A D gene is named only where the DNA matches it firmly. Size values are once, few and many counts, or a class for expanded clones, and some rows have none.

j_gene: TRBJ1-2
v_gene: TRBV19
d_gene: -
abundance: few
CDR3aa: CASIVGNYYTF
CDR3nt: TGTGCCAGTATAGTCGGTAATTACTACACCTTC

j_gene: TRBJ1-1
v_gene: TRBV28
d_gene: -
abundance: -
CDR3aa: CASTGLGWNTEAFF
CDR3nt: TGTGCCAGCACCGGGTTAGGATGGAACACTGAAGCTTTCTTT

j_gene: TRBJ2-3
v_gene: TRBV27
d_gene: TRBD1
abundance: -
CDR3aa: CASSLYRDRGLMGDTQYF
CDR3nt: TGTGCCAGCAGTTTATATCGGGACAGGGGATTGATGGGGGATACGCAGTATTTT

j_gene: TRBJ2-1
v_gene: TRBV7-6
d_gene: -
abundance: -
CDR3aa: CASSFISGNEQFF
CDR3nt: TGTGCCAGCAGCTTTATAAGCGGGAATGAGCAGTTCTTC

j_gene: TRBJ1-1
v_gene: TRBV28
d_gene: -
abundance: -
CDR3aa: CATTTPRAAFF
CDR3nt: TGTGCCACCACCACCCCCAGGGCGGCTTTCTTT

j_gene: TRBJ2-5
v_gene: TRBV5-3
d_gene: -
abundance: -
CDR3aa: CAGQWYQETQYF
CDR3nt: TGTGCCGGCCAGTGGTACCAAGAGACCCAGTACTTC

j_gene: TRBJ1-1
v_gene: TRBV6-5
d_gene: TRBD1
abundance: -
CDR3aa: CASSYRGQGGVTEAFF
CDR3nt: TGTGCCAGCAGTTACAGAGGACAGGGTGGTGTCACTGAAGCTTTCTTT

j_gene: TRBJ2-7
v_gene: TRBV27
d_gene: TRBD2
abundance: -
CDR3aa: CASSLRVGAGGLQIYEQYF
CDR3nt: TGTGCCAGCAGTTTAAGGGTTGGAGCGGGAGGCTTACAGATCTACGAGCAGTACTTC

j_gene: TRBJ1-3
v_gene: TRBV7-8
d_gene: -
abundance: -
CDR3aa: CASSPKARPQGPGNTIYF
CDR3nt: TGTGCCAGCAGTCCCAAGGCCCGCCCACAGGGACCTGGAAACACCATATATTTT

j_gene: TRBJ1-1
v_gene: TRBV5-4
d_gene: TRBD1
abundance: -
CDR3aa: CASSRQGADTEAFF
CDR3nt: TGTGCCAGCAGCAGGCAGGGGGCGGACACTGAAGCTTTCTTT

j_gene: TRBJ1-5
v_gene: TRBV19
d_gene: TRBD1
abundance: -
CDR3aa: CASSIGTGNQPQHF
CDR3nt: TGTGCCAGTAGTATTGGGACAGGCAATCAGCCCCAGCATTTT

j_gene: TRBJ1-2
v_gene: TRBV29-1
d_gene: TRBD1
abundance: -
CDR3aa: CSVREDRNYGYTF
CDR3nt: TGCAGCGTTAGGGAGGACAGGAACTATGGCTACACCTTC

j_gene: TRBJ1-1
v_gene: TRBV29-1
d_gene: -
abundance: few
CDR3aa: CSVEVRAGREAFF
CDR3nt: TGCAGCGTTGAAGTACGCGCAGGTAGAGAAGCTTTCTTT

j_gene: TRBJ2-1
v_gene: TRBV9
d_gene: -
abundance: -
CDR3aa: CASSVGGGGEQFF
CDR3nt: TGTGCCAGCAGCGTAGGAGGCGGAGGGGAGCAGTTCTTC